This TCR beta chain was captured in a study of T cells after yellow fever vaccination. As TCR cDNA was made by 5'RACE template switching, a universal primer site and UMIs were added. TCRdb called the 5' RACE reads again in MiXCR, with one record for every CDR3 protein. Among nearly 550,000 distinct CDR3 sequences listed, around 21% were seen once. The sequence came from a man aged 25 to 45 who received the YFV17D yellow fever vaccine. The material was PBMCs, obtained 15 days after the yellow fever booster vaccination.

CDR3 protein: CASSVDGGRSPLHF. The CDR3 DNA reads TGTGCCAGCAGCGTAGATGGGGGGAGGTCACCCCTCCACTTT. V and J are TRBV9 and TRBJ1-6; maybe TRBD1 (5 bases). V shed 0 bases and J shed 10 bases, with 11 bases lying between them. From germline, CDR1 is SGDLS and CDR2 YYNGEE. The CDR3 consists of 14 residues.